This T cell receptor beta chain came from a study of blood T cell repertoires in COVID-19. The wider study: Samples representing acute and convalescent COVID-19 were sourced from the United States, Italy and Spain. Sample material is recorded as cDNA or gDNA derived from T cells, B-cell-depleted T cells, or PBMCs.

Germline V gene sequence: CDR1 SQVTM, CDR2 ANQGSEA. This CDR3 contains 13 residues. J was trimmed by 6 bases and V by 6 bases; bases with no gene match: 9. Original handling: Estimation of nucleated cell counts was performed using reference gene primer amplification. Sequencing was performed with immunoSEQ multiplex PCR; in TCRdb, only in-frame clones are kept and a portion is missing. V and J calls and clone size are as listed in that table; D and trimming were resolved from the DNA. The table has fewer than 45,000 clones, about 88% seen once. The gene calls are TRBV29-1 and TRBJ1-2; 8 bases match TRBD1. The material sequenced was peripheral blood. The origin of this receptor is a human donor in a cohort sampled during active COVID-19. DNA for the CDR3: TGCAGCGTGGCGCGCGGACAGGGAGATGGCTACACCTTC. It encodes CSVARGQGDGYTF.